The 29 T cell receptor beta chains below were found in one sample sequenced in a study of blood T cell repertoires in COVID-19. The table came from immunoSEQ multiplex PCR; TCRdb's copy has only in-frame clones and leaves some out. This sample has about 150,000 clones, with around 80% found just once. What was sequenced was PBMCs or T cells enriched from blood (not recorded which). The receptor source for this set is a man in his forties or fifties who had recovered from COVID-19.

V gene TRBV19 combines with J gene TRBJ2-3, with D possibly being TRBD1 (5 bases). Germline V CDR1 and CDR2: LNHDA, SQIVND (reference sequence). V gave up 0 bases and J gave up 2 bases, with 9 bases separating them. The CDR3 is made up of 15 amino acids. The CDR3 loop reads CASSIDYRYTDTQYF. DNA for the CDR3: TGTGCCAGTAGTATAGATTACAGGTACACAGATACGCAGTATTTT.

The chain has TRBV9 and TRBJ1-1, with 10 bases aligning to TRBD1. The CDR3 runs 15 residues. V lost 1 base, J lost 4 bases, and 4 bases stayed unmatched. The germline gives CDR1 SGDLS, CDR2 YYNGEE. This CDR3 reads CASSVKGDRGTEAFF. The CDR3 DNA reads TGTGCCAGCAGCGTAAAAGGGGACAGGGGCACTGAAGCTTTCTTT.

This chain connects TRBV6-2 or TRBV6-3 to TRBJ1-1; D is ambiguous. From germline, CDR1 is MNHEY and CDR2 SVGEGT. Trimming pared 1 base from V and 1 base from J, leaving 13 bases between. This CDR3 spans 16 amino acids. The DNA for the CDR3 is TGTGCCAGCAGTTACTTACAACTAATTAGGAACACTGAAGCTTTCTTT. Protein sequence: CASSYLQLIRNTEAFF.

This clone was seen a handful of times. The chain joins TRBV7-9 to TRBJ1-2, with D perhaps matching TRBD1 (6 bases). Germline values: CDR1 SEHNR, CDR2 FQNEAQ (reference sequence). The V and J ends lost 5 bases and 6 bases respectively, with 13 bases between them. The CDR3 contains 13 residues. The CDR3 DNA is TGTGCCAGCAGCCCCTCCAACAGGGATGGCTACACCTTC. Translation: CASSPSNRDGYTF.

V gene TRBV5-1 combines with J gene TRBJ1-2; no clear D. This CDR3 is built from 13 residues. Trimming removed 4 bases from V and 5 bases from J, with 12 bases in between. The germline gives CDR1 SGHRS, CDR2 YFSETQ. The CDR3 region is CASSGGSSYGYTF. For the CDR3, the DNA is TGCGCCAGCAGCGGAGGGTCGTCATATGGCTACACCTTC.

The J gene is TRBJ2-3, the V gene TRBV5-4; D perhaps matches TRBD2 (7 bases). This CDR3 is built from 15 residues. Looked up from germline, CDR1 is SGHNT and CDR2 is YYREEE (reference sequence). V was clipped by 4 bases and J by 1 base, with 13 bases between them. The CDR3 DNA is TGTGCCAGCAGCCGGGCGGGGGCGGGCACAGATACGCAGTATTTT. Amino acids: CASSRAGAGTDTQYF.

The chain employs TRBV30 and TRBJ2-1; possible D gene TRBD2, 5 bases. The CDR3 has 15 residues. The V gene's germline CDR1 is GTSNPN and CDR2 SVGIG (reference sequence). The germline V and J ends were trimmed by 0 bases and 6 bases, with 15 bases remaining between them. The CDR3 region has the DNA TGTGCCTGGAGTGTACGAGGGCTCCCTCGCAATGAGCAGTTCTTC. The encoded protein is CAWSVRGLPRNEQFF.

V is TRBV7-9 and J is TRBJ2-3; the match to TRBD1 covers 8 bases. CDR3 size: 15 residues. V lost 5 bases, J lost 5 bases, and 9 bases stayed unmatched. The germline gives CDR1 SEHNR, CDR2 FQNEAQ (reference sequence). In DNA form, the CDR3 reads TGTGCCAGCAGCCGTCGCAGGGGGCAAGAAGATACGCAGTATTTT. It encodes CASSRRRGQEDTQYF.

V usage is TRBV29-1 and J usage is TRBJ2-2; 7 bases fit TRBD2. Germline CDR1 is SQVTM and CDR2 is ANQGSEA. The CDR3 covers 14 residues. The junction had 7 bases not matched to a gene; V was cut back by 5 bases and J by 4 bases. CDR3 nucleotide sequence: TGCAGCGTTCGCAGCGGGGCGTTCACCGGGGAGCTGTTTTTT. It is translated as CSVRSGAFTGELFF.

This chain connects TRBV10-3 to TRBJ1-1; possible D gene TRBD1, 6 bases. The V gene lost 3 bases and the J gene lost 2 bases, with 10 bases spanning the gap. This CDR3 comprises 14 residues. Germline CDR1 reads ENHRY; CDR2 reads SYGVKD. CDR3 amino acids: CAISEQGTNTEAFF. The CDR3 DNA sequence: TGTGCCATCAGTGAACAGGGCACCAACACTGAAGCTTTCTTT.

The J gene is TRBJ1-5, the V gene TRBV2; possible D gene TRBD1, 5 bases. In germline, CDR1 is SNHLY, CDR2 FYNNEI. This CDR3 has 15 amino acids. V lost 2 bases to trimming and J lost 1 base, with 9 bases between them. CDR3 nucleotides: TGTGCCAGCAGTGAATCGGGGGACAGCAATCAGCCCCAGCATTTT. Its translation: CASSESGDSNQPQHF.

This chain uses TRBV19 with TRBJ1-4, with unresolved D. In germline, CDR1 is LNHDA, CDR2 SQIVND (reference sequence). The ends were cut back, 1 base at V and 6 bases at J, with 12 bases in the middle. The CDR3 loop spans 15 amino acids. The CDR3 nucleotides are TGTGCCAGTAGTATAGTGCGGGCAGTGGATGAAAAACTGTTTTTT. Translated: CASSIVRAVDEKLFF.

This clone was picked up a small number of times. The chain employs TRBV11-1 and TRBJ2-7; D gene ambiguous. Germline loops: CDR1 SGHAT, CDR2 FQDESV (reference sequence). This CDR3 has 14 residues. V was trimmed by 2 bases and J by 5 bases, leaving 13 bases between them. As DNA, the CDR3 is TGTGCCAGCAGCTTAATCCAGGTTTCCCACGAGCAGTACTTC. Translating it yields CASSLIQVSHEQYF.

The chain couples TRBV7-2 to TRBJ2-2; tentatively, D is TRBD2 (5 bases). Germline V lookup: CDR1 SGHTA, CDR2 FQGNSA. Trimming pared 6 bases from V and 5 bases from J, leaving 16 bases between. The CDR3 has 15 residues. CDR3 DNA: TGTGCCAGCAGATTAAGTCGGGGAAGGACCGGGGAGCTGTTTTTT. Translation: CASRLSRGRTGELFF.

In this sample, this clone turned up a few times. Other DNA sequences in the same sample also yield this CDR3. The CDR3 spells CASSPQGNTIYF. The CDR3 DNA reads TGTGCCAGCTCACCGCAGGGAAACACCATATATTTT. The chain couples TRBV18 to TRBJ1-3, with D unclear. This CDR3 is 12 amino acids long. Germline CDR1 reads KGHSH; CDR2 reads LQKENI. Trimming stripped 3 bases from V and 4 bases from J, with 4 bases between.

The gene calls are TRBV20-1 and TRBJ1-4; 7 positions match TRBD1. Germline V gene data show CDR1 as DFQATT and CDR2 as SNEGSKA (reference sequence). The CDR3 sequence is 16 residues long. V lost 3 bases, J lost 5 bases, and 12 bases stayed unmatched. The CDR3 region is CSASGDSPDLNEKLFF. The CDR3 DNA sequence: TGCAGTGCTAGTGGGGACAGTCCAGACCTAAATGAAAAACTGTTTTTT.

CDR3 nucleotide sequence: TGTGCCAGCAGCTTCGGGACAGGTATAGGCGAGCAGTACTTC. Translated: CASSFGTGIGEQYF. The chain is built from TRBV7-8 and TRBJ2-7; 8 bases match TRBD1. V lost 3 bases and J lost 6; bases outside the gene matches: 7. CDR3 size: 14 residues. Germline V CDR1 and CDR2: SGHVS, FQNEAQ.

The J gene is TRBJ2-2, the V gene TRBV29-1; no definite D call. This CDR3 has 13 residues. V shed 4 bases and J shed 0 bases, with 6 bases lying between them. The germline gives CDR1 SQVTM, CDR2 ANQGSEA. The CDR3 loop is CSVATANTGELFF. The CDR3 DNA reads as TGCAGCGTTGCCACTGCGAACACCGGGGAGCTGTTTTTT.

The chain employs TRBV19 and TRBJ1-4, with D possibly TRBD1 on 5 matching bases. The CDR3 is 14 residues long. CDR1 and CDR2 (germline): LNHDA, SQIVND (reference sequence). V dropped 6 bases and J dropped 5 bases, with 13 bases sitting between them. This CDR3 is CASRGAGENEKLFF. DNA of the CDR3: TGTGCCAGTAGAGGGGCAGGAGAGAATGAAAAACTGTTTTTT.

In its sample, this clone was seen a few times. Distinct nucleotide sequences in the sample also encode this CDR3. The J gene is TRBJ2-1, the V gene TRBV6-5; 11 nucleotides match TRBD2. The junction had 4 bases not matched to a gene; V was cut back by 5 bases and J by 4 bases. Germline-derived CDR1 and CDR2 are MNHEY and SVGAGI. The CDR3 totals 15 residues. CDR3 DNA sequence: TGTGCCAGCAGTATTACTAGCGGGGGATACAATGAGCAGTTCTTC. Amino acids: CASSITSGGYNEQFF.

The rearrangement links TRBV19 to TRBJ2-1, with 8 positions matching TRBD2. Germline-derived CDR1 and CDR2 are LNHDA and SQIVND (reference sequence). This CDR3 contains 17 residues. Unmatched junction bases numbered 12, after V lost 1 base and J lost 7 bases. CDR3 sequence reads: CASSIAVAGTLQNEQFF. The CDR3 coding sequence is TGTGCCAGTAGTATAGCGGTAGCGGGGACACTACAAAATGAGCAGTTCTTC.

This chain connects TRBV4-3 to TRBJ1-5; 8 nucleotides agree with TRBD1. CDR1 and CDR2 from the germline V gene are LGHNA and YSLEER. V shed 0 bases, J shed 6 bases, and the junction held 4 bases outside the gene matches. There are 15 residues in the CDR3. CDR3 DNA: TGCGCCAGCAGCCAAGATCAGGGGGCAGGTCAGCCCCAGCATTTT. Protein: CASSQDQGAGQPQHF.

The count of this clone is one. The chain uses TRBV6-4 and TRBJ2-7, with TRBD2 matching over 10 bases. Germline CDR1 is MRHNA and CDR2 is SNTAGT. Trimming took 5 bases from V and 1 from J; bases not matched to a gene: 8. This CDR3 contains 16 residues. The CDR3 DNA is TGTGCCAGCAGTCGCCTAGCGGGGGCCAATTCCTACGAGCAGTACTTC. It specifies CASSRLAGANSYEQYF.

The rearrangement links TRBV21-1 to TRBJ1-5; the table calls TRBD1, which could not be checked here. TRBV21-1 counts as a pseudogene. This CDR3 is built from 17 residues. CDR3 DNA sequence: TGTGCCAGCAACCACACAATCCAAGAGATTCGCAGGCAGCCCCAGCATTTT. This encodes CASNHTIQEIRRQPQHF.

This chain joins TRBV7-3 and TRBJ2-2; D is unclear. This CDR3 contains 12 residues. V shed 8 bases and J shed 6 bases, with 10 bases lying between them. Germline V gene lookup returns CDR1 SGHTA and CDR2 FQGTGA. CDR3 loop: CASDGVSGELFF. For the CDR3, the DNA is TGTGCCAGCGATGGAGTATCCGGGGAGCTGTTTTTT.

The chain couples TRBV10-3 to TRBJ2-3; 10 positions agree with TRBD1. Germline V CDR1 and CDR2: ENHRY, SYGVKD. The CDR3 length is 13 residues. Trimming at V came to 10 bases and at J to 4 bases, leaving 5 bases not matched to a gene. CDR3 sequence reads: CATAGTGADTQYF. CDR3 nucleotide sequence: TGTGCCACCGCCGGGACAGGGGCAGATACGCAGTATTTT.

The genes are TRBV5-6 and TRBJ1-5; 10 nucleotides align to TRBD1. After removal of 4 bases from V and 4 bases from J, the junction contained 5 bases not matched to a gene. The germline V gene encodes CDR1 SGHDT and CDR2 YYEEEE. This CDR3 has 15 amino acids. The CDR3 spells CASSLRQGANQPQHF. DNA for the CDR3: TGTGCCAGCAGCCTCAGACAGGGGGCGAATCAGCCCCAGCATTTT.

CDR3 DNA sequence: TGCGCCAGCAGCCAAACCGGGGGGGCGGATTCACCCCTCCACTTT. Encoded protein: CASSQTGGADSPLHF. The V call is TRBV4-1, the J call TRBJ1-6; a possible D gene is TRBD1 (6 bases). V was shortened by 2 bases and J by 8 bases, with 13 bases between the two germline ends. CDR1 and CDR2 (germline): MGHRA, YSYEKL. There are 15 residues in the CDR3.

V and J are TRBV9 and TRBJ1-4, with 7 bases aligning to TRBD1. Looked up from germline, CDR1 is SGDLS and CDR2 is YYNGEE. The V and J ends lost 3 bases and 5 bases, in that order; junction bases with no gene match: 7. CDR3 length: 15 amino acids. The CDR3 is CASSEGTVINEKLFF. CDR3 in DNA: TGTGCCAGCAGCGAAGGGACAGTGATCAATGAAAAACTGTTTTTT.